This T cell receptor (beta chain) is from a study of Ad26.COV2.S vaccination and SARS-CoV-2 variants (dated by TCRdb to the early 2020s). With regard to the full study: Vaccine-arm donors came from COV1001, a multicentre, randomized, double-blind, placebo-controlled phase I-IIa trial of Ad26.COV2.S in healthy adults. Investigators remained blinded to trial group allocation during experiments and outcome assessment. Trial participants were randomized into five groups of five: low-dose or high-dose Ad26.COV2.S given once or twice, or placebo on both occasions. Ad26.COV2.S was administered intramuscularly at a dose of 5x10^10 or 1x10^11 viral particles, either as one shot or as two shots given 56 days apart. A total of 32 samples were included in the TCR-sequenced set, comprising about 20 Ad26.COV2.S vaccine recipients, 5 placebo recipients and 8 SARS-CoV-2 convalescent individuals. TCRbeta repertoire sequencing served as the tool for gauging how specific and how broad the SARS-CoV-2-reactive T cell receptors were following Ad26.COV2.S vaccination. Here is what the overall study found, with its caveats: It was noted by the authors that total T cell responses may have been underestimated by the TCR breadth and depth analyses. Comparing responses between vaccine doses or regimens was not something the study was powered to do. Non-spike TCR breadth was comparable between vaccine and placebo recipients, consistent with the vaccine containing only spike. Substantial breadth of spike-specific CD8+ and CD4+ T cell responses was reported after vaccination. Higher spike-specific TCR breadth was observed in Ad26.COV2.S recipients than in placebo recipients (P = 0.0014).

Interpreted using the paper, the treatment or condition label stands for: over 15 received Ad26.COV2.S at low or high dose, single or two shots; five or six received placebo; per-sample allocation not given. Repertoires of vaccine and placebo recipients were sequenced from samples collected on day 63 after the first injection. Between 29 July and 7 August 2020, Cohort 1b enrolled some 25 adults aged 18-55 years at one site in Boston, USA. As a vaccine, Ad26.COV2.S was a replication-incompetent adenovirus type 26 vector that expressed a prefusion-stabilized SARS-CoV-2 spike protein derived from the original Wuhan strain. This clone is a singleton in its sample. The antigen it binds to is not known. The sample holds no much larger clone one base away, and base qualities are not on file. V is shortened by 3 bases, J by 5 bases, and the region joining them spans 3 bases. Spanning cysteine to phenylalanine, the CDR3 consists of 11 amino acids. Just CDR3 DNA is preserved here, 33 bases in frame from base 1. CDR1 and CDR2, per the germline V gene, are SGDLS and YYNGEE.

The immunoSEQ Assay was used to sequence TCRbeta CDR3 regions. After extraction, genomic DNA underwent amplification by bias-controlled multiplex PCR, followed by high-throughput sequencing. Per the authors' processing: To quantify the absolute abundance of each unique TCRbeta CDR3 region, sequences were collapsed and filtered. T cell fraction was estimated by normalizing TCRbeta template counts to usable DNA, with usable DNA measured through amplification of reference genes found in all nucleated cells. Repertoire TCRs were annotated as SARS-CoV-2-specific by exact matching of V gene, CDR3 amino acid sequence and J gene to a known reactive TCR set. The reference SARS-CoV-2 TCR set was obtained from MIRA and was filtered for enrichment in COVID-19-positive ImmuneCODE repertoires, whereby public or cross-reactive TCRs were removed. Using the MIRA antigens, annotated TCRs were further analysed by specific ORF or by position within an ORF. Breadth was defined as the number of annotated unique rearrangements divided by the total number of unique productive rearrangements, and depth was defined as the summed frequency of the annotated unique rearrangements. Two-sided Wilcoxon rank-sum tests were applied when comparing TCR breadth between groups. The immuneACCESS repertoire file appears here via TCRdb, limited to in-frame rearrangements. These files lack a portion of the clones; in checked studies, under half of the deficit traces to unresolved V genes, and the cause of the others is not known. The DNA gave D and trimming, while V, J and clone size come from that table. For this sample there are about 680,000 clones; more than 70% appear just once. Clones ranked in the top ten supply over 1.3% of the sample.

The source material was peripheral blood, sampled in a trial of Ad26.COV2.S vaccine versus placebo. The sequence was collected from a person aged 18 to 59 who received the Ad26.COV2.S COVID-19 vaccine or a placebo. The V gene is TRBV9 and the J gene is TRBJ2-1; no D gene is confidently identified. The CDR3 loop reads CASSGDNEQFF. The DNA is TGTGCCAGCAGCGGAGACAATGAGCAGTTCTTC.